These T cell receptor beta chains were read from a single sample in a study of graft-versus-host responses after intestinal transplantation. The repertoire was sequenced with immunoSEQ multiplex PCR; TCRdb's copy has only in-frame clones and lacks some. The profile shows 15,000 to 20,000 clones, 35% to 40% of them singletons. This specimen was alloreactive CD4+ T cells from a mixed lymphocyte reaction culture, taken before transplantation. Receptors originate from a human patient who was an organ donor for intestinal transplantation. Both conserved end residues are part of each CDR3. Fields, in order: J gene, D gene, clone size, V gene, CDR3 protein, CDR3 DNA. The D gene is left open where the match is weak. Clone size is shown for a subset of rows, as once, few, many or a class of expanded clone.

TRBJ2-1 TRBD1 few TRBV2 CASSELSDRGYYNEQFF TGTGCCAGCAGTGAACTATCCGACAGGGGGTACTACAATGAGCAGTTCTTC
TRBJ2-5 NA once TRBV7-6 CASSLELPETQYF TGTGCCAGCAGCTTAGAATTACCGGAGACCCAGTACTTC
TRBJ2-7 TRBD1 few TRBV28 CASSRQGIGEQYF TGTGCCAGCAGCCGACAGGGGATCGGCGAGCAGTACTTC
TRBJ1-2 NA NA TRBV7-2 CASSPHGGGYGYTF TGTGCCAGCAGCCCTCATGGGGGGGGGTATGGCTACACCTTC
TRBJ2-3 NA few TRBV28 CASSLGSAGTDTQYF TGTGCCAGCAGTTTAGGAAGCGCCGGCACAGATACGCAGTATTTT
TRBJ2-7 TRBD2 NA TRBV28 CASSQSFGGAYEQYF TGTGCCAGCAGTCAATCATTTGGGGGGGCCTACGAGCAGTACTTC
TRBJ2-1 TRBD2 NA TRBV4-2 CASSQNLVAGRAYNEQFF TGTGCCAGCAGCCAAAACCTGGTAGCCGGGAGGGCCTACAATGAGCAGTTCTTC
TRBJ2-5 TRBD1 NA TRBV5-1 CASSLAGGAETQYF TGCGCCAGCAGCTTGGCAGGGGGCGCAGAGACCCAGTACTTC
TRBJ2-5 NA few TRBV7-9 CASSLGGGAETQYF TGTGCCAGCAGCTTAGGTGGTGGGGCGGAGACCCAGTACTTC
TRBJ2-7 NA NA TRBV2 CASSEQGTYEQYF TGTGCCAGCAGTGAACAAGGGACCTACGAGCAGTACTTC
TRBJ1-1 NA NA TRBV11-2 CASTLDGGYTEAFF TGTGCCAGCACCCTCGACGGGGGTTATACTGAAGCTTTCTTT
TRBJ2-1 NA NA TRBV7-2 CASSLEVALKVTPYNEQFF TGTGCCAGCAGCTTAGAGGTAGCGCTTAAAGTCACCCCCTACAATGAGCAGTTCTTC
TRBJ2-7 NA NA TRBV11-2 CASSSTLDYSYEQYF TGTGCCAGCAGCTCCACGCTGGACTACTCCTACGAGCAGTACTTC
TRBJ1-1 TRBD1 few TRBV18 CASSLGQGARTEAFF TGTGCCAGCTCACTAGGACAGGGGGCGCGCACTGAAGCTTTCTTT
TRBJ2-1 TRBD2 NA TRBV9 CASSAPRGGPNNEQFF TGTGCCAGCAGCGCCCCGCGGGGAGGGCCCAACAATGAGCAGTTCTTC
TRBJ1-1 NA NA TRBV12-5 CASGLGGFGEAFF TGTGCTAGTGGTTTGGGGGGGTTTGGTGAAGCTTTCTTT
TRBJ2-2 NA NA TRBV6-5 CASRVGELFF TGTGCCAGCAGGGTCGGGGAGCTGTTTTTT
TRBJ2-1 TRBD2 medium-sized TRBV9 CASSVAGGSYNEQFF TGTGCCAGCAGCGTAGCGGGAGGGTCCTACAATGAGCAGTTCTTC
TRBJ2-1 NA few TRBV5-4 CASSGGLYNEQFF TGTGCCAGCAGCGGGGGACTTTACAATGAGCAGTTCTTC
TRBJ2-7 TRBD2 few TRBV30 CAWSSGLAGNNEQYF TGTGCCTGGAGTTCCGGACTAGCGGGAAACAACGAGCAGTACTTC
TRBJ1-5 NA NA TRBV6-1 CASSESLSPQPQHF TGTGCCAGCAGTGAATCTCTATCCCCTCAGCCCCAGCATTTT
TRBJ2-1 NA NA TRBV2 CASSSTGLARNEQFF TGTGCCAGCAGCAGCACAGGACTTGCGCGAAATGAGCAGTTCTTC
TRBJ2-1 NA NA TRBV15 CATSRYRGEQFF TGTGCCACCAGCAGATATAGGGGTGAGCAGTTCTTC
TRBJ1-1 TRBD1 NA TRBV5-3 CASSRQGTEAFF TGTGCCAGCAGCCGACAGGGCACTGAAGCTTTCTTT
TRBJ2-1 NA medium-sized TRBV5-1 CASSLERLGDEQFF TGCGCCAGCAGCTTGGAGCGACTAGGGGATGAGCAGTTCTTC
TRBJ2-2 TRBD1 few TRBV10-1 CASSRTGMNTGELFF TGCGCCAGCAGCCGGACAGGGATGAACACCGGGGAGCTGTTTTTT
TRBJ2-1 TRBD2 NA TRBV12-5 CASGLVPAGGLNEQFF TGTGCTAGTGGTTTGGTACCGGCGGGAGGGTTGAATGAGCAGTTCTTC
TRBJ2-2 TRBD1 NA TRBV29-1 CSVRRDRGNTGELFF TGCAGCGTGCGCCGGGACAGGGGGAACACCGGGGAGCTGTTTTTT
TRBJ2-5 NA medium-sized TRBV18 CASSPQAVPQETQYF TGTGCCAGCTCACCACAAGCGGTGCCTCAAGAGACCCAGTACTTC
TRBJ2-7 TRBD2 few TRBV7-9 CASSLAGTSGSTYEQYF TGTGCCAGCAGCTTAGCGGGGACTAGCGGGAGCACCTACGAGCAGTACTTC
TRBJ2-7 NA NA TRBV7-3 CASSLGYSAYEQYF TGTGCCAGCAGCTTAGGGTATAGCGCCTACGAGCAGTACTTC
TRBJ2-7 TRBD1 NA TRBV19 CASSIGQGAYEQYF TGTGCCAGTAGTATAGGCCAGGGGGCTTACGAGCAGTACTTC